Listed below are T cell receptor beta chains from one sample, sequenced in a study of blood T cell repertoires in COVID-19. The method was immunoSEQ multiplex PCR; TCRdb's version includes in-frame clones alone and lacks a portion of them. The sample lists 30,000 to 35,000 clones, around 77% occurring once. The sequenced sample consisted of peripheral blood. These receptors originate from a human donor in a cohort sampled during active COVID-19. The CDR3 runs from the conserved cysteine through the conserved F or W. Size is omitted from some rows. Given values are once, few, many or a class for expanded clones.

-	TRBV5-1	CASSLAVGQDEAFF
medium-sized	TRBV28	CASSLQGVQYGYTF
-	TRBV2	CASRAGAGANVLTF
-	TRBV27	CASSHGLADPQETQYF
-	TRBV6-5	CASSYAEGGPYEQYF
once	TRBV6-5	CASSWTVSTDTQYF
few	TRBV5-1	CASSLGTVNTEAFF
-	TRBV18	CASSPIGLAKDTQYF
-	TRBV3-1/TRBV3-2	CASSQDPLAGWDEQFF
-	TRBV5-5	CASSSTGAYRYEQYF
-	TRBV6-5	CASSSKQGNEKLFF
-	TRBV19	CASKDRANSPLHF
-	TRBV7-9	CASSFGQGGTEAFF
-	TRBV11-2	CASSLDPGQETQYF
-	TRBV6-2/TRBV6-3	CASSSLSGTSGLANTGELFF
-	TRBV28	CASSFPPNYGYTF
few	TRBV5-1	CASSLQGSSYEQYF
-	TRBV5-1	CASSIAWISGANVLTF
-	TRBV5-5	CASSWDRGLTEAFF
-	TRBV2	CASKPGQSTNEKLFF
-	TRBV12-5	CASGLAGGRETQYF
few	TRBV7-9	CASSLAQQGAVYNEQFF
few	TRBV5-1	CASSPVGLAREQYF
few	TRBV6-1	CASSEVWGGAYSTDTQYF
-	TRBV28	CASGSGVTEAFF
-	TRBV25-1	CATGGTPYQETQYF
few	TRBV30	CAWSVGVPGWEYF
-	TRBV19	CASSKLILAGDTDTQYF
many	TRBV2	CASSEWGVPNEKLFF
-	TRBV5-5	CASLPTPQAPLHF
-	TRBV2	CASSAGNSSPLHF
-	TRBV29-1	CSAGGAEAFF
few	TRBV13	CASRRLLSYNEQFF
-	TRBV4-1	CASSQDRGSYNEQFF
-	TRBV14	CASRSTGSGAGNTIYF
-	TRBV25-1	CASRRTVLTDTQYF
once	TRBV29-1	CSVAGLATGRVEQFF
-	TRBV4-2	CASSQLAGGPYTQYF
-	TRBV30	CAWMSRAGTEIF
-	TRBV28	CASKNAGPYGYTF
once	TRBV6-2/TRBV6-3	CASSLWNTGELFF
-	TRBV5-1	CASSLDGAGNTIYF
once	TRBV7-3	CASSLAAGGLNEQFF
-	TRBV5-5	CASSGTPTNTEAFF
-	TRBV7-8	CASSGTTGYGYTF
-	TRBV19	CASSPRGAQGYTF
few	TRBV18	CASSLGTGPNTEAFF
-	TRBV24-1	CATSATGGAPNQPQHF
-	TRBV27	CASSLTGTQGGNTIYF
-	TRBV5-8	CASSFQQGPQETQYF
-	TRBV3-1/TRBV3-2	CASSQVVLAYYNEQFF
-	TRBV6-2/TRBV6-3	CASSGTSGRVYEQFF